This T cell receptor beta chain is drawn from a study of regulatory T cells in long-lasting Graves disease. Trimming pared 6 bases from V and 0 bases from J, leaving 18 bases between. Germline CDR1 reads SEHNR; CDR2 reads FQNEAQ (reference sequence). CDR3 length equals 16 residues. Specified time point: newly diagnosed GD, antithyroid drugs for less than 3 months. The TCR library was made from RNA that had been extracted from PBMCs in TRIzol. Nine milliliters of peripheral blood were taken and placed in EDTA tubes. CDR3-region Arm-PCR and iRepertoire HTBI primers produced the TCR beta libraries. From the multiplex PCR reads, TCRdb called clonotypes with MiXCR, one entry per CDR3 protein. The profile shows roughly 440,000 distinct CDR3 sequences, around 15% of them singletons. Separately, the same data were catalogued under a study of T cells in Graves' hyperthyroidism and ophthalmopathy. That work states: The HTBI primer set drove a first-round RT-PCR of the TCR CDR3.

The rearrangement links TRBV7-9 to TRBJ2-7; maybe TRBD1 (6 bases). The receptor's source is a woman younger than 30 with Graves disease. Here the sequenced sample was peripheral blood mononuclear cells (PBMCs), taken at new diagnosis, from a patient treated with antithyroid drugs. The CDR3 nucleotides are TGTGCCAGCAGTTCCGGAGATGTGACAGGCTCCTACGAGCAGTACTTC. This translates into CASSSGDVTGSYEQYF.